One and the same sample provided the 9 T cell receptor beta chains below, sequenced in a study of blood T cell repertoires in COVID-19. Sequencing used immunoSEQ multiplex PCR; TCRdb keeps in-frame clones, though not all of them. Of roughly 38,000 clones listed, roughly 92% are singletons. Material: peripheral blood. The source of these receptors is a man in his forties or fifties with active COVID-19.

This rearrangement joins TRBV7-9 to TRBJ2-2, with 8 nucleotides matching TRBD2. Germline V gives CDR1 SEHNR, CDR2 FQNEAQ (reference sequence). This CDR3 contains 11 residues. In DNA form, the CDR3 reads TGTGCGTCGCGGGAGGCCGGGGAGCTGTTTTTT. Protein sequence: CASREAGELFF.

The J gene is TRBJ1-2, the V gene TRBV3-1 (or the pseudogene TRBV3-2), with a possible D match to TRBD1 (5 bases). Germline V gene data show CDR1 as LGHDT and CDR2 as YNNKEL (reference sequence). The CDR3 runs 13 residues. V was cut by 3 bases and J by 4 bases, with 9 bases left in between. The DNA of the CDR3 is TGTGCCAGCAGCCAGGGAGGGACCTATGGCTACACCTTC. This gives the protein CASSQGGTYGYTF.

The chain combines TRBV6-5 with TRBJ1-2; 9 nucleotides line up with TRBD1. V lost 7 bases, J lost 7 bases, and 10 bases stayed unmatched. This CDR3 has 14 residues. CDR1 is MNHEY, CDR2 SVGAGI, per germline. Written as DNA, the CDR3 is TGTGCCAGCAAAGCTCCGGGACAGGGAACTGGCTACACCTTC. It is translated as CASKAPGQGTGYTF.

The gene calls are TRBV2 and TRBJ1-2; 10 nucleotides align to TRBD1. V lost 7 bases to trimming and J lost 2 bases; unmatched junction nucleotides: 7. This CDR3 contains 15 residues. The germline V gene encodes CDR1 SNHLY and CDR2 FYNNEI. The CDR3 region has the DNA TGTGCCAGCACCACTGCGGACAGGGGGAACTATGGCTACACCTTC. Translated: CASTTADRGNYGYTF.

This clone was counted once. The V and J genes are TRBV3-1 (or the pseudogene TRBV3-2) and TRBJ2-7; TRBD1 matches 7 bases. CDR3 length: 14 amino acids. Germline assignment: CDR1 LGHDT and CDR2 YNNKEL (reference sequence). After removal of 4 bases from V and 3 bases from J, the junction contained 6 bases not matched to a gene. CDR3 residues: CASSRSGQIYEQYF. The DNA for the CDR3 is TGTGCCAGCAGCCGATCGGGACAGATCTACGAGCAGTACTTC.

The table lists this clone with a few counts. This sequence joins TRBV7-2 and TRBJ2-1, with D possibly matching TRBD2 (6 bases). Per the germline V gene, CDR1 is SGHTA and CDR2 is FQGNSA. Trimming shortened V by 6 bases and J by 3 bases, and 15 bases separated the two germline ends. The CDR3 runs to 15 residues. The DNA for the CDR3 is TGTGCCAGCAGTTTCGGCGGGGCGGGCTACAATGAGCAGTTCTTC. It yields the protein CASSFGGAGYNEQFF. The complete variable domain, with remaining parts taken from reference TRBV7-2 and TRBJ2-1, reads GAGVSQSPSNKVTEKGKDVELRCDPISGHTALYWYRQSLGQGLEFLIYFQGNSAPDKSGLPSDRFSAERTGGSVSTLTIQRTQQEDSAVYLCASSFGGAGYNEQFFGPGTRLTVL.

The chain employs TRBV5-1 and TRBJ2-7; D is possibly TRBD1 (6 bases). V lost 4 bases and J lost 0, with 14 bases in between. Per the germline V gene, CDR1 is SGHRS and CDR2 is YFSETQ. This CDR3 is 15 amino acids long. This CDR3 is CASSPTPGDSYEQYF. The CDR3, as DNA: TGCGCCAGCAGCCCCACGCCAGGGGACTCCTACGAGCAGTACTTC.

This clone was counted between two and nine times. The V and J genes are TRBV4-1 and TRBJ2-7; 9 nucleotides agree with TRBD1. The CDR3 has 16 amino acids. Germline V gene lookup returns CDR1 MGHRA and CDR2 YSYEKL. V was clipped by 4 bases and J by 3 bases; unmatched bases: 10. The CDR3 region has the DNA TGCGCCAGCAGCCCGGAGGAAGGACAGGGGTTCTACGAGCAGTACTTC. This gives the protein CASSPEEGQGFYEQYF.

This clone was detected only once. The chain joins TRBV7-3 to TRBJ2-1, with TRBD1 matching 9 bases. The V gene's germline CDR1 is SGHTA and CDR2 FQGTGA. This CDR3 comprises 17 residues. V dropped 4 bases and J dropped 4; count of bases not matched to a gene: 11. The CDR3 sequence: CASSSQGPGQGYNEQFF. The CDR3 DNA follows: TGTGCCAGCAGCTCGCAAGGACCGGGACAGGGTTACAATGAGCAGTTCTTC.